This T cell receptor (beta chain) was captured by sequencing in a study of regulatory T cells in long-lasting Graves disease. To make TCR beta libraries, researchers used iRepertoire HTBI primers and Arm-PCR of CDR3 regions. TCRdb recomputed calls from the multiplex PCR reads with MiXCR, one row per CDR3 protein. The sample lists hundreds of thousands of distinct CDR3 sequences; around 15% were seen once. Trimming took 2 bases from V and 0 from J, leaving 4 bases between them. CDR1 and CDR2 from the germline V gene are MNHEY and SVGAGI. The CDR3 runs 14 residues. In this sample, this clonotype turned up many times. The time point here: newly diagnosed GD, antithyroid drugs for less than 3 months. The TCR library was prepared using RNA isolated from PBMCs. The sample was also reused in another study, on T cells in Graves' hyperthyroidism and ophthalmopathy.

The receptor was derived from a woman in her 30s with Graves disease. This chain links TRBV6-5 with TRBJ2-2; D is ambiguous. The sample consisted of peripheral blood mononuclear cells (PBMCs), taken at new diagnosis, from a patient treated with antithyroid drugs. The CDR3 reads CASSYASNTGELFF. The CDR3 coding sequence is TGTGCCAGCAGTTACGCCTCGAACACCGGGGAGCTGTTTTTT.